The 21 T cell receptor beta chains in this list originate from one sample, sequenced in a study of cytomegalovirus exposure and HLA in healthy donors. Profiled with immunoSEQ multiplex PCR; TCRdb holds only in-frame clones, not every one. The sample yields about 150,000 clones, around 88% seen once. Sequenced material: PBMCs. These receptors were obtained from a man between 18 and 29 years old in good health and CMV-seropositive.

The V gene is TRBV4-2, the J gene TRBJ1-1, with D perhaps matching TRBD1 (5 bases). CDR1 and CDR2 from the germline V gene are LGHNA and YNFKEQ. The CDR3 runs to 15 residues. V was trimmed by 0 bases and J by 5 bases, leaving 13 bases between them. The CDR3 nucleotides are TGTGCCAGCAGCCAAGATCTATTAGGGGATACTGAAGCTTTCTTT. It specifies CASSQDLLGDTEAFF.

CDR3 bases: TGTGCCAGCAGTGGACTAGCGGGGAGTAGCACAGATACGCAGTATTTT. It codes for CASSGLAGSSTDTQYF. V and J are TRBV6-4 and TRBJ2-3; 11 bases match TRBD2. The CDR3 covers 16 residues. V lost 4 bases to trimming and J lost 0 bases; unmatched junction nucleotides: 3. Germline V gene data show CDR1 as MRHNA and CDR2 as SNTAGT.

The chain carries TRBV18 and TRBJ2-1; 10 bases are a match to TRBD2. CDR1 and CDR2 from the germline V gene are KGHSH and LQKENI. The V segment lost 5 bases and the J segment 5 bases; nucleotides outside the gene matches: 9. The CDR3 consists of 16 residues. The chain's CDR3 is CASSSTWTSGDNEQFF. In DNA, the CDR3 is TGTGCCAGCTCATCAACTTGGACTAGCGGAGACAATGAGCAGTTCTTC.

Notes on this clone: Other nucleotide sequences from this sample produce the same CDR3. The V and J genes are TRBV6-6 and TRBJ1-5; D unclear. The length of the CDR3 is 16 residues. V shed 2 bases and J shed 0 bases, with 11 bases lying between them. Germline CDR1 and CDR2: MNHNY and SVGAGI (reference sequence). DNA of the CDR3: TGTGCCAGCAGTTACCGGGTGATCGATAGCAATCAGCCCCAGCATTTT. It encodes CASSYRVIDSNQPQHF.

V is TRBV6-1 and J is TRBJ2-7; tentative D call: TRBD2 (6 bases). V was pared by 2 bases and J by 1 base, with 15 bases between. Germline V CDR1 and CDR2: MNHNS, SASEGT. The CDR3 sequence is 16 residues long. The CDR3 loop reads CASSEWGVSGSYEQYF. In nucleotides, the CDR3 is TGTGCCAGCAGTGAATGGGGGGTCTCCGGATCCTACGAGCAGTACTTC.

V gene TRBV11-2 combines with J gene TRBJ2-7; 11 bases line up with TRBD2. Germline V gene sequence: CDR1 SGHAT, CDR2 FQNNGV. The CDR3 consists of 15 residues. The ends lost 4 bases at V and 2 bases at J; junction bases unmatched: 4. The CDR3 DNA follows: TGTGCCAGCAGCTCGGGACTAGCGGAAACCTACGAGCAGTACTTC. This encodes CASSSGLAETYEQYF.

This chain joins TRBV12-5 and TRBJ1-2; TRBD1 matches 10 bases. The V gene end was trimmed by 6 bases and the J gene end by 8 bases; junction bases not matched to a gene: 9. Germline lookup yields CDR1 LGHNT and CDR2 FRNRAP. This CDR3 is 14 amino acids long. In DNA form, the CDR3 reads TGTGCTAGTGGACCCCGACAGGGGGCTGACGGCTACACCTTC. Its translation: CASGPRQGADGYTF.

The rearrangement links TRBV30 to TRBJ2-7; 9 nucleotides agree with TRBD2. Germline V CDR1 and CDR2: GTSNPN, SVGIG (reference sequence). The CDR3 consists of 17 residues. J gave up 3 bases and V 3 bases, and 15 bases lay outside the gene matches. The CDR3: CAWRTLGAGTSSYEQYF. CDR3 in DNA: TGTGCCTGGAGAACCCTGGGGGCCGGGACTAGCAGCTACGAGCAGTACTTC. The full variable domain, rest sourced from reference TRBV30 and TRBJ2-7, is SQTIHQWPATLVQPVGSPLSLECTVEGTSNPNLYWYRQAAGRGLQLLFYSVGIGQISSEVPQNLSASRPQDRQFILSSKKLLLSDSGFYLCAWRTLGAGTSSYEQYFGPGTRLTVT.

The chain links TRBV18 to TRBJ1-5; the match to TRBD1 covers 7 bases. Trimming took 3 bases from V and 0 from J; bases not matched to a gene: 5. This CDR3 is 16 amino acids long. The germline gives CDR1 KGHSH, CDR2 LQKENI. DNA for the CDR3: TGTGCCAGCTCACCTCCGGGACAGAGTAGCAATCAGCCCCAGCATTTT. Residues: CASSPPGQSSNQPQHF.

The CDR3 DNA reads as TGTGCCAGCAGTGGACAGGTTAACTATGGCTACACCTTC. Protein product: CASSGQVNYGYTF. V is TRBV6-1 and J is TRBJ1-2, with a tentative D call TRBD1 (6 bases). Looked up from germline, CDR1 is MNHNS and CDR2 is SASEGT. V lost 4 bases to trimming and J lost 1 base, with 7 bases between them. The CDR3 loop spans 13 amino acids.

The chain recombines TRBV5-8 with TRBJ1-5; D remains unclear. Per the germline V gene, CDR1 is SGHTS and CDR2 is YDEGEE. Between the trimmed V and J ends, which lost 4 bases and 4 bases, there was a span of 15 bases. The CDR3 is made up of 15 amino acids. The CDR3 nucleotides read TGTGCCAGCAGCCCCGAAGAGCGGACTAATCAGCCCCAGCATTTT. Amino acids: CASSPEERTNQPQHF.

This chain connects TRBV6-5 to TRBJ1-2, with D tentatively TRBD1 (5 bases). The V gene's germline CDR1 is MNHEY and CDR2 SVGAGI. Trimming removed 5 bases at V and 2 bases at J, with 15 bases between. The CDR3 length is 15 residues. The CDR3 DNA sequence: TGTGCCAGCAGTCGCCAGGGCAGGCCAAACTATGGCTACACCTTC. Translating it yields CASSRQGRPNYGYTF.

The chain carries TRBV7-6 and TRBJ2-1; maybe TRBD2 (5 bases). Germline loops: CDR1 SGHVS, CDR2 FNYEAQ. The CDR3 spans 15 residues. V was pared by 1 base and J by 5 bases, with 12 bases between. The CDR3 region is CASSLVRGGHNEQFF. DNA for the CDR3: TGTGCCAGCAGCTTAGTGAGAGGAGGACACAATGAGCAGTTCTTC.

The chain is built from TRBV12-5 and TRBJ2-1; a weak D match, TRBD1 (6 bases). V lost 7 bases, J lost 2 bases, and 15 bases lay in between. The CDR3 is 15 amino acids. Germline loops: CDR1 LGHNT, CDR2 FRNRAP. CDR3 residues: CASAVGGSAYNEQFF. The CDR3, as DNA: TGTGCTAGTGCCGTTGGGGGCAGTGCCTACAATGAGCAGTTCTTC.

The chain employs TRBV25-1 and TRBJ2-7; 7 bases map to TRBD1. J was trimmed by 3 bases and V by 6 bases; bases with no gene match: 8. CDR1 and CDR2 (germline): MGHDK, SYGVNS. The CDR3 extends over 14 amino acids. The CDR3 is CASRPKGAVYEQYF. CDR3 coding DNA: TGTGCCAGCAGGCCCAAGGGGGCGGTCTACGAGCAGTACTTC.

The CDR3 spells CASSPHRMNTGELFF. The CDR3 nucleotides read TGTGCCAGCAGTCCCCACAGGATGAACACCGGGGAGCTGTTTTTT. The chain links TRBV11-2 to TRBJ2-2; D is possibly TRBD1 (5 bases). The V and J ends lost 6 bases and 1 base respectively, with 12 bases between them. There are 15 residues in the CDR3. Looked up from germline, CDR1 is SGHAT and CDR2 is FQNNGV.

This chain links TRBV6-5 with TRBJ2-2, with 7 bases that match TRBD1. The CDR3 contains 15 residues. Germline V CDR1 and CDR2: MNHEY, SVGAGI. V lost 6 bases, J lost 0 bases, and 4 bases stayed unmatched. In DNA form, the CDR3 reads TGTGCCAGCAGAGCCGGGACAGCGAACACCGGGGAGCTGTTTTTT. Amino acids: CASRAGTANTGELFF.

V and J are TRBV7-6 and TRBJ1-1; 11 bases line up with TRBD1. The V gene's germline CDR1 is SGHVS and CDR2 FNYEAQ. This CDR3 is built from 15 residues. V shed 5 bases, J shed 0 bases, and the junction held 2 bases outside the gene matches. In DNA, the CDR3 is TGTGCCAGCAGCCCGGGACAGGGGGTGAACACTGAAGCTTTCTTT. Protein: CASSPGQGVNTEAFF.

Only one count was recorded for this clone. The J gene is TRBJ2-7, the V gene TRBV6-1, with 9 bases identical to TRBD1. The CDR3 has 13 amino acids. Germline loops: CDR1 MNHNS, CDR2 SASEGT. J lost 6 bases, V lost 10 bases, and 10 bases had no gene match. The DNA for the CDR3 is TGTGCCACGTATACGGGACAGGGTAGCGAGCAGTACTTC. Encoded protein: CATYTGQGSEQYF.

CDR3 bases: TGTGCCAGCAGCTTGGGGGACAGGGGAATGGATCAGCCCCAGCATTTT. Protein sequence: CASSLGDRGMDQPQHF. This chain links TRBV5-6 with TRBJ1-5; 10 bases are a match to TRBD1. This CDR3 contains 16 residues. Germline CDR1 reads SGHDT; CDR2 reads YYEEEE. V shed 0 bases and J 5 bases; nucleotides not matched to a gene: 5.

V and J are TRBV25-1 and TRBJ1-1, with D maybe TRBD1 (5 bases). Germline assignment: CDR1 MGHDK and CDR2 SYGVNS. V was shortened by 4 bases and J by 5 bases, with 8 bases between the two germline ends. The CDR3 length is 12 residues. CDR3 nucleotides: TGTGCCAGCAGTGGGGGGGGGACTGAAGCTTTCTTT. Protein sequence: CASSGGGTEAFF. Complete variable domain (other parts from reference TRBV25-1 and TRBJ1-1): EADIYQTPRYLVIGTGKKITLECSQTMGHDKMYWYQQDPGMELHLIHYSYGVNSTEKGDLSSESTVSRIRTEHFPLTLESARPSHTSQYLCASSGGGTEAFFGQGTRLTVV.